This TCR beta chain was sequenced in a study of OX40 agonist ivuxolimab in advanced cancers. Overall study: Aged roughly 23 to 90 with a mean of about 60 years, they were 75% to 85% male. It was permissible to have had prior anti-PD-1, anti-PD-L1 or anti-CTLA-4 therapy, and approximately 40% had some. Study-level findings and limits: In the expanded peripheral T cells, antigen specificity was never determined.

The table came from immunoSEQ multiplex PCR; TCRdb's copy has only in-frame clones and leaves some out. The sample consists of roughly 38,000 clones, about four fifths of them appearing once. Comment on this clone: The target antigen is unknown.

Germline V lookup: CDR1 GTSNPN, CDR2 SVGIG (reference sequence). V was shortened by 0 bases and J by 6 bases, with 18 bases between the two germline ends. The CDR3 is 16 amino acids. Anyone with autoimmune disease history or systemic immunosuppression was excluded. The input for sequencing was CD4+ or CD8+ T cells sorted from blood, taken in a trial of the OX40 agonist ivuxolimab. The chain links TRBV30 to TRBJ1-5; possible D gene TRBD1, 5 bases. The source of this sequence is an adult with an advanced solid tumor such as melanoma, head and neck, liver or kidney cancer. CDR3 nucleotide sequence: TGTGCCTGGAGTGTACGGGGCAAAGGTGACGGTCAGCCCCAGCATTTT. Translation: CAWSVRGKGDGQPQHF.